This T cell receptor (beta chain) was profiled in a study of OX40 agonist ivuxolimab in advanced cancers. On the study more broadly: Every 2 weeks, ivuxolimab was infused into the patients intravenously at between 0.01 and 10 mg/kg.

Only in-frame clones appear in the TCRdb table, and some are missing; sequencing was by immunoSEQ multiplex PCR. This table holds some 54,000 clones, over 75% found once. Of note for this clone: Its antigen is currently unknown.

General study results and limits: Clonal expansion by week 6 occurred in CD4+ and CD8+ blood T cells (at 0.1 to 3.0 mg/kg).

The clonotype originates from an adult with an advanced solid tumor such as melanoma, head and neck, liver or kidney cancer. Sequenced material: CD4+ or CD8+ T cells sorted from blood, taken in a trial of the OX40 agonist ivuxolimab.

CDR3 coding DNA: TGTGCCAGCACCAAATCCTTTAATTCACCCCTCCACTTT. It encodes CASTKSFNSPLHF. The genes are TRBV21-1 and TRBJ1-6. TRBV21-1 is labeled a pseudogene. The CDR3 extends over 13 amino acids.